Detailed here is one TCR beta chain. Its antigen specificity is not known. Base qualities are missing; no much larger clone stands one base away. For TCRbeta CDR3 sequencing, genomic DNA was extracted from sorted cells using the QIAGEN DNeasy Blood and Tissue Kit. Through immunoSEQ, high-throughput TCRbeta CDR3 sequencing was done commercially, including PCR amplification with internal controls and bias correction. The authors processed their data as follows. Unique productive TCRbeta sequences were defined by CDR3 nucleotide sequence where primers matched, otherwise by CDR3 amino acid sequence with Vbeta and Jbeta genes. As a correction for sorting error, sequences shared between sorted populations at a frequency ratio of 2:1 or less were discarded, and the remaining shared sequences were assigned to the higher population. Sequences were defined as donor-reactive when expanded at least 5-fold in CFSE-low cells versus unstimulated cells and present at a frequency of at least 0.01% in CFSE-low cells. Repertoire divergence was quantified by Jensen-Shannon divergence calculated from the top 100 TCRbeta sequences ranked by frequency. For samples with multiple sequencing runs, sorting error was corrected separately for each run before the runs were pooled. The source is immuneACCESS, and TCRdb retained only in-frame sequences with V and J called. Part of the clones is not carried over; for the studies checked, unresolved V genes explain less than half of this, and the remainder is unexplained. Clone size and the V and J calls come from that table; the DNA yielded D and trimming. The sample table holds more than 60,000 clones, of which 95% to 98% were seen once. The biggest ten clones account for around 0.51% of the sample.

CDR1 and CDR2 are drawn from the germline V gene (reference sequence): DFQATT, SNEGSKA. Trimming at the junction amounts to 5 bases on V and 5 bases on J, and the germline ends lie 9 bases apart. Taken from cysteine to phenylalanine, the CDR3 has 11 residues. Only CDR3 DNA is held: 33 bases, read in frame from base 1. In the paper's terms, the time point label means: blood sample drawn before combined kidney and bone marrow transplant. Unstimulated Tregs (CD4+CD25+CD127-), CD4+ non-Tregs (CD4+CD25-), CD4 and CD8 cells were FACS-sorted from thawed PBMCs. The patients were several recipients of combined kidney and bone marrow transplants from the ITN036ST trial, and samples were available only for these trial subjects. Healthy control blood was processed by Ficoll density gradient to PBMCs and cryopreserved; patient PBMCs were collected before and after transplant. The data are from a study of Tregs in tolerant kidney transplant recipients (dated by TCRdb to about 2019). General notes on the study: Transplants used related donors with nonmyeloablative bone marrow transplantation; mixed chimerism was transient in the human trials. The study applied TCRbeta sequencing to find donor-specific regulatory T cells before combined kidney and bone marrow transplantation and then followed those same cells after transplant.

The paper as a whole reports these results and caveats: Because the PCR primers were changed over time for some patients, nucleotide-level comparison could not be performed across the samples from those patients. Expanding Tregs with activated donor B cells appeared to identify the most biologically relevant and donor-specific TCRbeta repertoire. Because only a small number of patients were included, the study had limitations, and the results will need to be validated in larger populations as well as under other immunosuppression protocols. Biological reproducibility was not examined directly, but technical replication error appeared to be minimal. In tolerant patients, the expansion of donor-specific Tregs was greater than global Treg expansion, suggesting that the expansion was antigen-driven rather than nonspecific.

The specimen comprised CD4+ T cells from blood, sampled before the transplant. The chain is encoded by TRBV20-1 joined to TRBJ2-5; the D gene assignment is ambiguous. This clonotype was obtained from a human donor who received a combined kidney and bone marrow transplant. CDR3 loop: CSAALRETQYF. The nucleotide sequence reads TGCAGTGCTGCGCTCCGGGAGACCCAGTACTTC.